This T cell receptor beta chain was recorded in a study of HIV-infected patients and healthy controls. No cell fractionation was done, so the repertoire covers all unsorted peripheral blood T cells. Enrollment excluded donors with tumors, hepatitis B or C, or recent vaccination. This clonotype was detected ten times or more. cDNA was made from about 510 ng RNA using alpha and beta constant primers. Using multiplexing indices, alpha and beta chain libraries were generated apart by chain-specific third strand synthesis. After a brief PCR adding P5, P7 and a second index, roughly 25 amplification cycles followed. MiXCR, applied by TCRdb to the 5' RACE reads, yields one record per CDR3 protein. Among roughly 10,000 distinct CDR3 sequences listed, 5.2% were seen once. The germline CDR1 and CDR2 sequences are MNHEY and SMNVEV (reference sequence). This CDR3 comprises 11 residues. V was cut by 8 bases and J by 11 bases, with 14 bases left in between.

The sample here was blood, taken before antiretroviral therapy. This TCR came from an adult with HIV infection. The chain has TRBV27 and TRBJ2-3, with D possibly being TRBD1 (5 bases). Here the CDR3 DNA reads TGTGCCAGCTTCTGGGGCAGAAGGCAGTATTTT. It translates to CASFWGRRQYF.